Following are 2 T cell receptor beta chains from one sample sequenced in a study of blood T cell repertoires in COVID-19 (dated by TCRdb to 2019 to 2021). Library generation was performed with the immunoSEQ multiplex PCR assay. What TCRdb holds here is the immuneACCESS table cut down to in-frame rearrangements. Part of the clones is not present; checked against another copy, under half of the missing clones reflect an unresolved V gene, and the others are unexplained. For this sample the table gives around 310,000 clones, of which roughly 90% were detected only once. Around 4% of the sample is taken by the ten largest. Source material: peripheral blood. These receptor sequences come from a woman in her forties or fifties with active or convalescent COVID-19.

This clone was detected once. The rearrangement links TRBV4-3 to TRBJ2-7; D may be TRBD1 (6 bases). The V end lost 1 base, the J end lost 5 bases, and 21 bases lay between the germline ends. This CDR3 is 17 amino acids long. Germline V gives CDR1 LGHNA, CDR2 YSLEER. CDR3 bases: TGCGCCAGCAGCCAAGGGGTAGGGGGAACACAGGGCCACGAGCAGTACTTC. Protein product: CASSQGVGGTQGHEQYF.

The rearrangement uses TRBV14 and TRBJ2-2, with 10 bases matching TRBD2. Losses at the gene ends were 0 bases for V and 4 bases for J; bases not matched to a gene: 8. Germline values: CDR1 SGHDN, CDR2 FVKESK. CDR3 size: 18 residues. Here the CDR3 DNA reads TGTGCCAGCAGCCAAGAGCGGCTAGCGGGAGCGGTCACCGGGGAGCTGTTTTTT. Protein: CASSQERLAGAVTGELFF. Supplemented by reference TRBV14 and TRBJ2-2, the full variable domain reads EAGVTQFPSHSVIEKGQTVTLRCDPISGHDNLYWYRRVMGKEIKFLLHFVKESKQDESGMPNNRFLAERTGGTYSTLKVQPAELEDSGVYFCASSQERLAGAVTGELFFGEGSRLTVL.